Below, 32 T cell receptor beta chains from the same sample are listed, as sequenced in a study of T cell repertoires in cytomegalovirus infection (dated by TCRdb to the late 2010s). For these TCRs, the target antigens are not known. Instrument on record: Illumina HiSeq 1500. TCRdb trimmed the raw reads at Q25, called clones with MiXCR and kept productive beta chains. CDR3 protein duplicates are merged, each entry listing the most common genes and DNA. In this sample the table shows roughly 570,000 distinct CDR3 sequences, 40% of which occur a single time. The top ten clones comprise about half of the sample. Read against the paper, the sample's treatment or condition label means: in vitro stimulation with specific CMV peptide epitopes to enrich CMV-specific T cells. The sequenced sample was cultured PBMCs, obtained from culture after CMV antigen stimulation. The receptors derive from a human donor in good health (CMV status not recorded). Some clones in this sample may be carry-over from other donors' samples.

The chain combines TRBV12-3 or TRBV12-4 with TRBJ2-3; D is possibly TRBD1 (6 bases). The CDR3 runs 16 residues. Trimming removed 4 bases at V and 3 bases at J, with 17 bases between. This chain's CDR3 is CASSSSTGLGTDTQYF. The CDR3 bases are TGTGCCAGCAGTTCCTCTACAGGGCTTGGTACAGATACGCAGTATTTT.

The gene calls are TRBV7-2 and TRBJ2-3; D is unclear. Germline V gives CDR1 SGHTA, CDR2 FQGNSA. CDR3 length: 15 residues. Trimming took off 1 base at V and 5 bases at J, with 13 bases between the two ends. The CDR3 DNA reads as TGTGCCAGCAGCTTAGATCGGGTAAACAGAGATACGCAGTATTTT. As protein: CASSLDRVNRDTQYF.

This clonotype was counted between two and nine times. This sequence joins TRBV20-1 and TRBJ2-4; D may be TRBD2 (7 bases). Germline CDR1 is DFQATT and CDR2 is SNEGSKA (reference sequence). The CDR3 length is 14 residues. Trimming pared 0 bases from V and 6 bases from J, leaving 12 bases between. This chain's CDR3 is CSARDWEGVNIQYF. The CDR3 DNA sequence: TGCAGTGCTAGAGATTGGGAGGGGGTAAACATTCAGTACTTC.

CDR3 amino acids: CASSQEDRERRGNIQYF. The CDR3 nucleotides are TGCGCCAGCAGCCAAGAGGATCGGGAGAGGCGTGGAAACATTCAGTACTTC. The rearrangement uses TRBV4-3 and TRBJ2-4; TRBD2 is a possible D gene (6 bases). Trimming shortened V by 0 bases and J by 6 bases, and 18 bases separated the two germline ends. The CDR3 runs 17 residues. The germline CDR1 and CDR2 sequences are LGHNA and YSLEER.

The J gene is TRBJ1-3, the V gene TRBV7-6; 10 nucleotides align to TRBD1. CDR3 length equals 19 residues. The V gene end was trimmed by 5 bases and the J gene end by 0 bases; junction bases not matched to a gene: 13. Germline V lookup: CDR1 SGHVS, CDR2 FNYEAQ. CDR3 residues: CASSPTSGTGEYSGNTIYF. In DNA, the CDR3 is TGTGCCAGCAGCCCCACCTCCGGGACAGGGGAATACTCTGGAAACACCATATATTTT.

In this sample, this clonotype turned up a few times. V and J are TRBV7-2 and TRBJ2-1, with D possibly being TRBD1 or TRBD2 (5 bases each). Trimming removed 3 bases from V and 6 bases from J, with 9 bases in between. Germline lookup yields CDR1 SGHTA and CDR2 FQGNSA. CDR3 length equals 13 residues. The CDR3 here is CASSLGESNEQFF. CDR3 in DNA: TGTGCCAGCAGCTTGGGGGAGTCCAATGAGCAGTTCTTC.

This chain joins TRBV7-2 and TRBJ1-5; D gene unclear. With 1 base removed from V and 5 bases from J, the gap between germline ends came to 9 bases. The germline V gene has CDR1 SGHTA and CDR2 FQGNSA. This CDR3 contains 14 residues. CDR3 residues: CASSLDSRYQPQHF. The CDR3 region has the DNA TGTGCCAGCAGCTTAGATTCCAGATATCAGCCCCAGCATTTT.

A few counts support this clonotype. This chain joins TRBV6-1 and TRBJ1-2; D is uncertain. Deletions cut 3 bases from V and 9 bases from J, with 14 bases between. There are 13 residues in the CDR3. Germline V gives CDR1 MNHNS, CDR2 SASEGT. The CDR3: CASSDWESLRYTF. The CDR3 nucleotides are TGTGCCAGCAGTGATTGGGAGTCCTTGCGCTACACCTTC.

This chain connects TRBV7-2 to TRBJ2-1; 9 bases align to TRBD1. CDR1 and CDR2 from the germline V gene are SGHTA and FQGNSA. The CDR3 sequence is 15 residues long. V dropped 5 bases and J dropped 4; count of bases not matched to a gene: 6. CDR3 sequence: CASSRQGVTYNEQFF. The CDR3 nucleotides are TGTGCCAGCAGCCGACAGGGGGTGACGTACAATGAGCAGTTCTTC.

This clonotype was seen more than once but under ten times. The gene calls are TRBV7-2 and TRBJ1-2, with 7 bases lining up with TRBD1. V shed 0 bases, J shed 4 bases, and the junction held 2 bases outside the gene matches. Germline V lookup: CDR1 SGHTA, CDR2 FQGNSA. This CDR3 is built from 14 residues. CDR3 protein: CASSLARTGYGYTF. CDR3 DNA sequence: TGTGCCAGCAGCTTAGCGAGGACAGGCTATGGCTACACCTTC.

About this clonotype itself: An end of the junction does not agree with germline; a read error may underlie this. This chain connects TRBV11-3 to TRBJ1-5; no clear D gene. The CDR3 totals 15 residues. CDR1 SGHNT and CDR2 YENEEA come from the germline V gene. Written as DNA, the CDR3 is TGTGCCAGCAGCTTGCGGCAGGATAGCAATCAGCACCAGCATTTT. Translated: CASSLRQDSNQHQHF.

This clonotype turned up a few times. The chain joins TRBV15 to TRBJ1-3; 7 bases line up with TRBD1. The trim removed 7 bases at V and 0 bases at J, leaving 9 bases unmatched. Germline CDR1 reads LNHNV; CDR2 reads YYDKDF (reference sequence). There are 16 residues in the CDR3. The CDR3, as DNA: TGTGCCACCACCTCGACAGGGCCCGACTCTGGAAACACCATATATTTT. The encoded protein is CATTSTGPDSGNTIYF.

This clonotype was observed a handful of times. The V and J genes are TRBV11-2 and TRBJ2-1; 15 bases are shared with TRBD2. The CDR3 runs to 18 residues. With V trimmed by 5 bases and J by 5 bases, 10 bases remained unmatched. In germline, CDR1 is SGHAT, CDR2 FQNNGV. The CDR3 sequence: CASSLSWTSGRGDNEQFF. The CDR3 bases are TGTGCCAGCAGCCTCAGCTGGACTAGCGGGAGGGGGGACAATGAGCAGTTCTTC. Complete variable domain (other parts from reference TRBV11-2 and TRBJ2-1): EAGVAQSPRYKIIEKRQSVAFWCNPISGHATLYWYQQILGQGPKLLIQFQNNGVVDDSQLPKDRFSAERLKGVDSTLKIQPAKLEDSAVYLCASSLSWTSGRGDNEQFFGPGTRLTVL.

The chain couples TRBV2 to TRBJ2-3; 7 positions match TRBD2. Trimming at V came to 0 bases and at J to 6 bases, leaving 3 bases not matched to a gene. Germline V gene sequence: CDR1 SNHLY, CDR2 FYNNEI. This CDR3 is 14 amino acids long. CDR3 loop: CASSEASGEDTQYF. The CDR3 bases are TGTGCCAGCAGTGAAGCCAGCGGGGAGGATACGCAGTATTTT.

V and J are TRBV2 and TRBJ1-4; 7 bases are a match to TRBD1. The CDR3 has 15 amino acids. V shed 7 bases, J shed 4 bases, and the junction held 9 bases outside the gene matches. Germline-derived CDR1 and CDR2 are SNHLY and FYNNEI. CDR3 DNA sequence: TGTGCCAGCAAGCTCCGGGACAGACTTAATGAAAAACTGTTTTTT. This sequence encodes CASKLRDRLNEKLFF. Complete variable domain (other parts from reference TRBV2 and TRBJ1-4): EPEVTQTPSHQVTQMGQEVILRCVPISNHLYFYWYRQILGQKVEFLVSFYNNEISEKSEIFDDQFSVERPDGSNFTLKIRSTKLEDSAMYFCASKLRDRLNEKLFFGSGTQLSVL.

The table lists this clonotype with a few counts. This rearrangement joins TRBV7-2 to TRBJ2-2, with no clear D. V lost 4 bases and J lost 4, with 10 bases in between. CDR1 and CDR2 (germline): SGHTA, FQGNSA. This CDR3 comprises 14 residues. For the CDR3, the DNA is TGTGCCAGCAGCTCCCGGACGGTCACCGGGGAGCTGTTTTTT. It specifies CASSSRTVTGELFF.

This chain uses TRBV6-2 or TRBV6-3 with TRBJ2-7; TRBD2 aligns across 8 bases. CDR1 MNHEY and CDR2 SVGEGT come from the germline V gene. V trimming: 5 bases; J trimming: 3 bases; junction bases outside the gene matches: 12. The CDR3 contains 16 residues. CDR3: CASSAFSGMNLYEQYF. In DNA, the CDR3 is TGTGCCAGCAGTGCCTTTAGCGGGATGAACCTCTACGAGCAGTACTTC.

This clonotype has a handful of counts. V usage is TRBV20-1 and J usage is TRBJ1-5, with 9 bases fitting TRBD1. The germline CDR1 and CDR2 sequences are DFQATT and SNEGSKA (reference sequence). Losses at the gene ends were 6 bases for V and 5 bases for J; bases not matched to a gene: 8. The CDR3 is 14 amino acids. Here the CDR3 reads CSAYRGPGDQPQHF. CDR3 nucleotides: TGCAGTGCCTACAGGGGGCCCGGAGATCAGCCCCAGCATTTT.

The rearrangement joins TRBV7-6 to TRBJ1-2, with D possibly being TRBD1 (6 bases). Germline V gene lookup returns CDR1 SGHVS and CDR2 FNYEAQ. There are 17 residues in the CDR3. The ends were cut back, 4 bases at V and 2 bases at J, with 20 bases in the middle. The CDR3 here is CASSSLGFGGANYGYTF. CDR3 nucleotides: TGTGCCAGCAGCTCCTTAGGGTTTGGGGGGGCCAACTATGGCTACACCTTC.

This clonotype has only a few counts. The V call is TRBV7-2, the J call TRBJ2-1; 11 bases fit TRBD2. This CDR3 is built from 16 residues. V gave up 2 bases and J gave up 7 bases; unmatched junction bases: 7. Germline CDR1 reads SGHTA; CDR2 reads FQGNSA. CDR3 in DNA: TGTGCCAGCAGCTTAAGGGCTAGCGGGGGGAAAAATGAGCAGTTCTTC. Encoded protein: CASSLRASGGKNEQFF.

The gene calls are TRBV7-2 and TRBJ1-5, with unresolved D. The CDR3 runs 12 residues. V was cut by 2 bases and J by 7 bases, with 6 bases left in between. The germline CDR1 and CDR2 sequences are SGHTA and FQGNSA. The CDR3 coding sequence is TGTGCCAGCAGCTTACATGGACAGCCCCAGCATTTT. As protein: CASSLHGQPQHF.

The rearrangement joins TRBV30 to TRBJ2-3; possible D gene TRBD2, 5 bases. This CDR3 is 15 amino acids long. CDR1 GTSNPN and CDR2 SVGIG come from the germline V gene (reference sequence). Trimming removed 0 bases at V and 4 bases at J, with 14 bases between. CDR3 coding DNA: TGTGCCTGGAGTGTACTCCGGGGAAGAGCAGATACGCAGTATTTT. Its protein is CAWSVLRGRADTQYF.

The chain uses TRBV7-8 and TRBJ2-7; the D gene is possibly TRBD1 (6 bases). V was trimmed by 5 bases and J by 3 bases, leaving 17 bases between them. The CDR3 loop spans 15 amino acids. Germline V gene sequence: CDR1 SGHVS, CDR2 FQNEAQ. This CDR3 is CASSAMTGGLYEQYF. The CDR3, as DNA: TGTGCCAGCAGCGCAATGACAGGAGGACTCTACGAGCAGTACTTC.

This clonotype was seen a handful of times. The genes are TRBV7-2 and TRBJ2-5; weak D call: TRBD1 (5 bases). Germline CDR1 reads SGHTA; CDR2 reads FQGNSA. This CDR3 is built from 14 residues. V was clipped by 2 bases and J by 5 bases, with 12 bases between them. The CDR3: CASSLISGFETQYF. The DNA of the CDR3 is TGTGCCAGCAGCTTAATTTCAGGGTTCGAGACCCAGTACTTC.

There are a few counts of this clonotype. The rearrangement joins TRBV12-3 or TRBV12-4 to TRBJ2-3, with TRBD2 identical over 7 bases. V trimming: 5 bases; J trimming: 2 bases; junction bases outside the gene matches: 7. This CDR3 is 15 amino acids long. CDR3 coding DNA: TGTGCCAGCAGTCCCAGCGGGATAAACACAGATACGCAGTATTTT. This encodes CASSPSGINTDTQYF.

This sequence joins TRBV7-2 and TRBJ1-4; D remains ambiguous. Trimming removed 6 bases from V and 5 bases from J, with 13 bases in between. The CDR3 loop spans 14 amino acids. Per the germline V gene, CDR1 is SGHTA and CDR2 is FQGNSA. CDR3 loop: CASSPHGGNEKLFF. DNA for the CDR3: TGTGCCAGCAGTCCCCACGGAGGGAATGAAAAACTGTTTTTT.

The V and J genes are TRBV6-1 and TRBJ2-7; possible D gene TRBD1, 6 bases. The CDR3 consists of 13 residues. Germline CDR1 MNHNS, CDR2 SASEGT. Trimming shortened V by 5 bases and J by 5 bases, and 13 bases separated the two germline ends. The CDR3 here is CASSFNRANEQYF. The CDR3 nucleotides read TGTGCCAGCAGTTTCAACAGGGCCAACGAGCAGTACTTC.

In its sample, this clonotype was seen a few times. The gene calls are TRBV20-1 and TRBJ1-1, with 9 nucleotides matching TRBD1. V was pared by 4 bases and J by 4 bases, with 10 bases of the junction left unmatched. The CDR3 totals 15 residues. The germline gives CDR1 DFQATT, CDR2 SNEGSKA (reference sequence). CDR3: CSANPPGQGVTEAFF. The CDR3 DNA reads TGCAGTGCTAATCCCCCGGGACAGGGCGTCACTGAAGCTTTCTTT.

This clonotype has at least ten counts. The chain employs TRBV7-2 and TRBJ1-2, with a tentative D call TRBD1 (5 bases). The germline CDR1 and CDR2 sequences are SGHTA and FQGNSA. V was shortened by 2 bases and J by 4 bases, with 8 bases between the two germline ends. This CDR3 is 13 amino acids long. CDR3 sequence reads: CASSLRGSYGYTF. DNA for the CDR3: TGTGCCAGCAGCTTACGGGGGAGCTATGGCTACACCTTC.

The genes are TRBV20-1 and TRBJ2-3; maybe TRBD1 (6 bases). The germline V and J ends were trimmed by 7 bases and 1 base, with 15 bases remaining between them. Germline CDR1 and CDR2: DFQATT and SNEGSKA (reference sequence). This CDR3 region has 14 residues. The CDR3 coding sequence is TGCAGTGTCCAGACAGGCCGCGGCACAGATACGCAGTATTTT. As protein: CSVQTGRGTDTQYF.

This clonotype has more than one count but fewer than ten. Here the CDR3 DNA reads TGTGCCAGCACCTCGGACAGGGGTTGGCTGTTTTTT. Amino acid sequence: CASTSDRGWLFF. The chain has TRBV12-3 or TRBV12-4 and TRBJ2-2; 9 nucleotides align to TRBD1. The V segment lost 7 bases and the J segment 13 bases; nucleotides outside the gene matches: 7. The CDR3 has 12 residues.

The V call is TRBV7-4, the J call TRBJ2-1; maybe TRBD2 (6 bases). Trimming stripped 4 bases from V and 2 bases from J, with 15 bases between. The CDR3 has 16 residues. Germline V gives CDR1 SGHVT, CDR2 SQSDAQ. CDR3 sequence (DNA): TGTGCCAGCAGCTCAGTCCGCGGGGAGCCCTACAATGAGCAGTTCTTC. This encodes CASSSVRGEPYNEQFF.